This T cell receptor (beta chain) comes out of a study of blood T cell repertoires in COVID-19. Study background: Samples came from the United States, Italy and Spain, spanning acute and convalescent COVID-19.

The V gene's germline CDR1 is SQVTM and CDR2 ANQGSEA. V dropped 6 bases and J dropped 3 bases, with 12 bases sitting between them. The length of the CDR3 is 12 residues. Generated by immunoSEQ multiplex PCR, the TCRdb table keeps only in-frame clones and is missing some. The table lists approximately 74,000 clones, just under 85% of them singletons. The sample taken for sequencing was peripheral blood. This chain joins TRBV29-1 and TRBJ2-7, with D possibly matching TRBD1 (6 bases). The source of this sequence is a man in his 70s with acute or convalescent COVID-19. In nucleotides, the CDR3 is TGCAGCGTCTTGACAGGCGTCTACGAGCAGTACTTC. It specifies CSVLTGVYEQYF.